The 16 T cell receptor beta chains given below trace back to one sample, sequenced in a study of technical replicates of blood from several donors. Sequenced by immunoSEQ multiplex PCR; TCRdb stores in-frame clones only, minus some. The sample lists tens of thousands of clones; more than 90% were seen once. The sample comprised T cells isolated from PBMCs. The receptors were sampled from a human donor in good health.

This clone was found once. The chain combines TRBV5-6 with TRBJ2-7, with 7 bases aligning to TRBD2. The germline gives CDR1 SGHDT, CDR2 YYEEEE. This CDR3 contains 16 residues. J was trimmed by 6 bases and V by 0 bases; bases with no gene match: 12. This CDR3 reads CASSLALAVFLGEQYF. CDR3 coding DNA: TGTGCCAGCAGCTTGGCTCTAGCGGTTTTCCTAGGCGAGCAGTACTTC. The full variable domain, completed using reference TRBV5-6 and TRBJ2-7, is DAGVTQSPTHLIKTRGQQVTLRCSPKSGHDTVSWYQQALGQGPQFIFQYYEEEERQRGNFPDRFSGHQFPNYSSELNVNALLLGDSALYLCASSLALAVFLGEQYFGPGTRLTVT.

The chain recombines TRBV6-1 with TRBJ1-6; D is uncertain. Germline V gene data show CDR1 as MNHNS and CDR2 as SASEGT. CDR3 length: 15 residues. V was pared by 4 bases and J by 0 bases, with 7 bases between. CDR3 coding DNA: TGTGCCAGCAGTGTGGGGAGCTCCTATAATTCACCCCTCCACTTT. This gives the protein CASSVGSSYNSPLHF.

V usage is TRBV11-2 and J usage is TRBJ2-7, with 10 bases matching TRBD2. After removal of 3 bases from V and 4 bases from J, the junction contained 15 bases not matched to a gene. The V gene's germline CDR1 is SGHAT and CDR2 FQNNGV. This CDR3 region has 18 residues. The CDR3 bases are TGTGCCAGCAGCTTCCCCATAGCGGGAGGACAGGTCATTTACGAGCAGTACTTC. Protein product: CASSFPIAGGQVIYEQYF.

The V call is TRBV7-9, the J call TRBJ2-7, with 9 bases that match TRBD1. CDR3 length equals 16 residues. V shed 5 bases, J shed 1 base, and the junction held 9 bases outside the gene matches. Germline V lookup: CDR1 SEHNR, CDR2 FQNEAQ (reference sequence). The CDR3 loop reads CASSRQGGGGSYEQYF. CDR3 coding DNA: TGTGCCAGCAGCAGACAGGGGGGTGGTGGTTCCTACGAGCAGTACTTC.

The genes are TRBV6-1 and TRBJ1-2; D remains unclear. The CDR3 runs 17 residues. The V end lost 0 bases, the J end lost 3 bases, and 17 bases lay between the germline ends. The germline CDR1 and CDR2 sequences are MNHNS and SASEGT. The CDR3 DNA reads TGTGCCAGCAGTGAAGCCATCGTGGGGAGCCCAGACTATGGCTACACCTTC. Its translation is CASSEAIVGSPDYGYTF.

The gene calls are TRBV2 and TRBJ2-3; 7 bases line up with TRBD2. The CDR3 loop spans 17 amino acids. CDR1 is SNHLY and CDR2 is FYNNEI in the germline V gene. Losses at the gene ends were 1 base for V and 4 bases for J; bases not matched to a gene: 11. CDR3 sequence (DNA): TGTGCCAGCAGTGAAGAGGTAAGCGGGAATGGGGCAGATACGCAGTATTTT. Encoded protein: CASSEEVSGNGADTQYF.

The chain employs TRBV7-8 and TRBJ1-5; 11 positions agree with TRBD1. V trimming: 7 bases; J trimming: 5 bases; junction bases outside the gene matches: 4. CDR1 and CDR2 from the germline V gene are SGHVS and FQNEAQ. The CDR3 runs 14 residues. The CDR3 DNA reads TGTGCCAGCAAGGGACAGGGGGGAGATCAGCCCCAGCATTTT. It yields the protein CASKGQGGDQPQHF.

This chain connects TRBV4-2 to TRBJ2-7; D is possibly TRBD1 (6 bases). CDR3 length equals 14 residues. CDR1 is LGHNA and CDR2 is YNFKEQ in the germline V gene. Trimming shortened V by 5 bases and J by 3 bases, and 14 bases separated the two germline ends. The CDR3 bases are TGTGCCAGCAGCTCTTTGGACAGCGACTACGAGCAGTACTTC. Its translation: CASSSLDSDYEQYF.

The chain employs TRBV6-5 and TRBJ2-1; TRBD2 matches 7 bases. The germline V gene encodes CDR1 MNHEY and CDR2 SVGAGI. The CDR3 extends over 13 amino acids. V shed 5 bases, J shed 7 bases, and the junction held 5 bases outside the gene matches. The CDR3 bases are TGTGCCAGCAGTACCCGGGGGGTAAATGAGCAGTTCTTC. Amino acid sequence: CASSTRGVNEQFF.

The CDR3 bases are TGTGCCAGCAGCCTCAAAGCCGGGACAGGGGGCGACGAGCAGTACTTC. Its protein product is CASSLKAGTGGDEQYF. The chain carries TRBV11-3 and TRBJ2-7, with 12 bases aligning to TRBD1. Germline V gene lookup returns CDR1 SGHNT and CDR2 YENEEA. The V and J ends lost 5 bases and 5 bases, in that order; junction bases with no gene match: 10. The CDR3 covers 16 residues. Supplemented by reference TRBV11-3 and TRBJ2-7, the full variable domain reads EAGVVQSPRYKIIEKKQPVAFWCNPISGHNTLYWYLQNLGQGPELLIRYENEEAVDDSQLPKDRFSAERLKGVDSTLKIQPAELGDSAVYLCASSLKAGTGGDEQYFGPGTRLTVT.

The chain employs TRBV5-8 and TRBJ2-3; 14 positions match TRBD2. The CDR3 consists of 18 residues. Germline CDR1 is SGHTS and CDR2 is YDEGEE. V lost 4 bases to trimming and J lost 3 bases; unmatched junction nucleotides: 10. The CDR3 spells CASSPRLAGGPRTDTQYF. The CDR3 bases are TGTGCCAGCAGCCCACGACTAGCGGGAGGGCCAAGGACAGATACGCAGTATTTT.

This clone came up a few times. The chain uses TRBV7-2 and TRBJ2-1; D is perhaps TRBD1 (6 bases). Germline lookup yields CDR1 SGHTA and CDR2 FQGNSA. V dropped 6 bases and J dropped 7 bases, with 10 bases sitting between them. This CDR3 comprises 12 residues. CDR3 DNA sequence: TGTGCCAGCAGTTTACAGGGTAATGAGCAGTTCTTC. It encodes CASSLQGNEQFF.

This clone was observed once. The rearrangement joins TRBV12-5 to TRBJ2-1; TRBD2 agrees at 10 bases. CDR3 length: 17 residues. The trim removed 0 bases at V and 9 bases at J, leaving 11 bases unmatched. Germline V gives CDR1 LGHNT, CDR2 FRNRAP. CDR3 sequence (DNA): TGTGCTAGTGGTTTGGTACTTTTGGGAGCGGGGGGGCCTGAGCAGTTCTTC. It encodes CASGLVLLGAGGPEQFF.

The rearrangement joins TRBV2 to TRBJ2-3, with TRBD2 as a possible D gene (6 bases). The germline gives CDR1 SNHLY, CDR2 FYNNEI. CDR3 length equals 15 residues. Trimming cost V 8 bases and J 5 bases, with 20 bases left between them. The CDR3 loop reads CASSLMAGKKDTQYF. The DNA for the CDR3 is TGTGCCAGCTCCCTAATGGCGGGGAAGAAAGATACGCAGTATTTT.

The V call is TRBV25-1, the J call TRBJ1-3, with D uncertain. This CDR3 has 11 residues. Germline lookup yields CDR1 MGHDK and CDR2 SYGVNS. V was pared by 5 bases and J by 4 bases, with 3 bases between. The CDR3 DNA reads TGTGCCAGCAGTCTGGGAAACACCATATATTTT. As protein: CASSLGNTIYF.

This clone has a single count. The chain carries TRBV19 and TRBJ2-5, with 7 bases identical to TRBD2. In germline, CDR1 is LNHDA, CDR2 SQIVND (reference sequence). Germline trimming cut 1 base from V and 5 bases from J; bases unmatched to any gene: 1. This CDR3 has 13 residues. The CDR3 spells CASSIARGETQYF. CDR3 bases: TGTGCCAGTAGTATAGCGCGGGGGGAGACCCAGTACTTC.